What follows are 27 T cell receptor beta chains derived from one specimen sequenced in a study of blood T cell repertoires in COVID-19. Sequencing was performed with immunoSEQ multiplex PCR; in TCRdb, only in-frame clones are kept and a portion is missing. The sample lists approximately 300,000 clones, 80% to 90% seen once, with 1% to 1.5% in the top ten. Sequences were obtained from peripheral blood. All receptors derive from a woman in her 50s with acute or convalescent COVID-19.

The J gene is TRBJ2-1, the V gene TRBV19; no clear D gene. Between the trimmed V and J ends, which lost 5 bases and 9 bases, there was a span of 14 bases. Germline CDR1 and CDR2: LNHDA and SQIVND (reference sequence). The CDR3 contains 13 residues. The CDR3 sequence: CASSANSLGEQFF. DNA for the CDR3: TGTGCCAGTAGTGCCAATAGCCTTGGTGAGCAGTTCTTC.

The CDR3 nucleotides are TGTGCCTGGGCTCCTGGGGGGGACGAGCAGTACTTC. It yields the protein CAWAPGGDEQYF. The gene calls are TRBV30 and TRBJ2-7; 7 nucleotides agree with TRBD2. The CDR3 runs 12 residues. Germline CDR1 and CDR2: GTSNPN and SVGIG (reference sequence). Germline trimming cut 5 bases from V and 5 bases from J; bases unmatched to any gene: 6.

This clone occurred once. The chain carries TRBV24-1 and TRBJ2-1; 9 bases match TRBD2. Germline V gene lookup returns CDR1 KGHDR and CDR2 SFDVKD. The length of the CDR3 is 16 residues. V gave up 5 bases and J gave up 5 bases; unmatched junction bases: 9. CDR3 nucleotides: TGTGCCACCAGTGGTCCCGTAGCGGGAGTGGACAATGAGCAGTTCTTC. Protein: CATSGPVAGVDNEQFF.

This clone is a singleton in its sample. This chain uses TRBV20-1 with TRBJ1-1, with 7 bases aligning to TRBD1. The trim removed 3 bases at V and 10 bases at J, leaving 11 bases unmatched. In germline, CDR1 is DFQATT, CDR2 SNEGSKA (reference sequence). CDR3 length equals 13 residues. For the CDR3, the DNA is TGCAGTGCTAGTCGACAGGGTTTTGTTGGAGCTTTCTTT. This codes for CSASRQGFVGAFF.

With respect to this clone: The sample contains more than one DNA sequence encoding this CDR3. The V and J genes are TRBV2 and TRBJ1-5; D remains ambiguous. The CDR3 extends over 12 amino acids. The V end lost 4 bases, the J end lost 4 bases, and 5 bases lay between the germline ends. Germline V gives CDR1 SNHLY, CDR2 FYNNEI. The CDR3 DNA is TGTGCCAGCAGTGGAGTAAATCAGCCCCAGCATTTT. Its translation is CASSGVNQPQHF.

The gene calls are TRBV3-1 (or the pseudogene TRBV3-2) and TRBJ1-2, with D possibly matching TRBD1 (5 bases). Germline V lookup: CDR1 LGHDT, CDR2 YNNKEL (reference sequence). The V and J ends lost 4 bases and 5 bases respectively, with 20 bases between them. This CDR3 is 16 amino acids long. CDR3 amino acids: CASSLLFQEGVYGYTF. CDR3 sequence (DNA): TGTGCCAGCAGCCTACTCTTCCAGGAAGGGGTATATGGCTACACCTTC.

The genes are TRBV10-1 and TRBJ2-2, with 7 bases matching TRBD1. CDR3 length: 18 residues. Per germline, CDR1 WNHNN and CDR2 SYGVQD (reference sequence). Germline trimming cut 9 bases from V and 0 bases from J; bases unmatched to any gene: 16. The CDR3 DNA reads TGCGCCAGGTCCAAGGACAGGTCAACCCCCGCGAACACCGGGGAGCTGTTTTTT. It specifies CARSKDRSTPANTGELFF.

DNA of the CDR3: TGTGCCAGCAGTTACTCGGCTAGCGGGAGCTACAATGAGCAGTTCTTC. Protein sequence: CASSYSASGSYNEQFF. The chain has TRBV6-2 or TRBV6-3 and TRBJ2-1; 10 bases are a match to TRBD2. Germline CDR1 and CDR2: MNHEY and SVGEGT. The trim removed 0 bases at V and 3 bases at J, leaving 2 bases unmatched. This CDR3 region has 16 residues.

This clone was counted once. The genes are TRBV5-4 and TRBJ2-5; 11 bases map to TRBD2. This CDR3 comprises 15 residues. The trim removed 4 bases at V and 0 bases at J, leaving 2 bases unmatched. Germline V CDR1 and CDR2: SGHNT, YYREEE (reference sequence). The CDR3 protein is CASSRTSGHQETQYF. DNA for the CDR3: TGTGCCAGCAGCCGGACTAGCGGGCACCAAGAGACCCAGTACTTC.

The CDR3 sequence is CASSLGLGAKYF. In nucleotides, the CDR3 is TGTGCCAGCAGCTTGGGACTGGGGGCCAAGTACTTC. The J gene is TRBJ2-5, the V gene TRBV5-4; the D gene is possibly TRBD1 (6 bases). This CDR3 spans 12 amino acids. Trimming stripped 0 bases from V and 12 bases from J, with 12 bases between. From germline, CDR1 is SGHNT and CDR2 YYREEE (reference sequence).

The rearrangement joins TRBV30 to TRBJ2-5, with TRBD2 matching 7 bases. The CDR3 loop spans 13 amino acids. V dropped 7 bases and J dropped 5; count of bases not matched to a gene: 10. CDR1 is GTSNPN, CDR2 SVGIG, per germline (reference sequence). The CDR3 protein is CASRGYPLETQYF. CDR3 sequence (DNA): TGTGCCTCGCGGGGGTACCCTCTGGAGACCCAGTACTTC.

A note on this clone: In the same sample, other DNA sequences code for this CDR3. This chain uses TRBV5-1 with TRBJ2-5; D might be TRBD1 (6 bases). Trimming stripped 4 bases from V and 5 bases from J, with 12 bases between. The germline V gene encodes CDR1 SGHRS and CDR2 YFSETQ. CDR3 length: 13 amino acids. CDR3 residues: CASSTQGGETQYF. The CDR3 bases are TGCGCCAGCAGCACACAGGGTGGCGAGACCCAGTACTTC.

This clone was counted between two and nine times. The rearrangement joins TRBV15 to TRBJ1-3, with D possibly matching TRBD1 (6 bases). CDR3 length equals 15 residues. CDR1 is LNHNV, CDR2 YYDKDF, per germline (reference sequence). The V gene lost 1 base and the J gene lost 4 bases, with 11 bases spanning the gap. The DNA for the CDR3 is TGTGCCACCAGCAGAGTGTCCCAGGGGGGAAACACCATATATTTT. Amino acids: CATSRVSQGGNTIYF.

The gene calls are TRBV12-5 and TRBJ1-6; D uncertain. This CDR3 has 13 residues. V dropped 8 bases and J dropped 1 base, with 6 bases sitting between them. The germline V gene encodes CDR1 LGHNT and CDR2 FRNRAP. DNA for the CDR3: TGTGCTAGTACTCCTTCCTATAATTCACCCCTCCACTTT. It codes for CASTPSYNSPLHF.

The chain is built from TRBV9 and TRBJ1-3, with D tentatively TRBD1 (6 bases). CDR3 length: 17 residues. Germline V CDR1 and CDR2: SGDLS, YYNGEE. The V end lost 4 bases, the J end lost 1 base, and 18 bases lay between the germline ends. The CDR3 coding sequence is TGTGCCAGCAGCCAAACATACAGGGAACTTTCTGGAAACACCATATATTTT. This codes for CASSQTYRELSGNTIYF.

CDR3 in amino acids: CASSPTSGNEQFF. The DNA for the CDR3 is TGTGCCAGCAGCCCCACTAGCGGCAATGAGCAGTTCTTC. This chain uses TRBV7-3 with TRBJ2-1, with 8 bases aligning to TRBD2. Germline CDR1 SGHTA, CDR2 FQGTGA. The CDR3 is 13 residues long. With V trimmed by 5 bases and J by 6 bases, 3 bases remained unmatched.

This chain uses TRBV2 with TRBJ1-1; 7 bases agree with TRBD1. CDR1 is SNHLY and CDR2 is FYNNEI in the germline V gene. The junction had 10 bases not matched to a gene; V was cut back by 6 bases and J by 0 bases. CDR3 length: 16 amino acids. The CDR3 region has the DNA TGTGCCAGCAGCGGTTGGACAGGACTTATGAACACTGAAGCTTTCTTT. This translates into CASSGWTGLMNTEAFF.

This rearrangement joins TRBV5-8 to TRBJ1-2, with D possibly TRBD1 on 6 matching bases. Trimming stripped 0 bases from V and 4 bases from J, with 13 bases between. The germline gives CDR1 SGHTS, CDR2 YDEGEE. This CDR3 has 15 residues. The CDR3 nucleotides read TGTGCCAGCAGCTTGGGGACAGCTGGGGCCTATGGCTACACCTTC. Translation gives CASSLGTAGAYGYTF.

V is TRBV7-9 and J is TRBJ2-5, with TRBD2 as a possible D gene (5 bases). This CDR3 spans 14 amino acids. With 4 bases removed from V and 2 bases from J, the gap between germline ends came to 11 bases. Germline-derived CDR1 and CDR2 are SEHNR and FQNEAQ (reference sequence). In DNA form, the CDR3 reads TGTGCCAGCAGCTGGGGAAGCGGACAAGAGACCCAGTACTTC. This encodes CASSWGSGQETQYF.

The chain is built from TRBV3-1 (or the pseudogene TRBV3-2) and TRBJ2-7; 7 bases map to TRBD2. J was trimmed by 5 bases and V by 0 bases; bases with no gene match: 4. This CDR3 has 14 amino acids. Germline assignment: CDR1 LGHDT and CDR2 YNNKEL (reference sequence). The CDR3 loop reads CASSQEGGRHEQYF. In DNA form, the CDR3 reads TGTGCCAGCAGCCAAGAGGGCGGGAGACACGAGCAGTACTTC.

The chain employs TRBV5-4 and TRBJ1-1, with D perhaps matching TRBD1 (5 bases). The CDR3 contains 13 residues. From germline, CDR1 is SGHNT and CDR2 YYREEE (reference sequence). The germline V and J ends were trimmed by 3 bases and 3 bases, with 9 bases remaining between them. In DNA form, the CDR3 reads TGTGCCAGCAGCTCGACAGAGTACACTGAAGCTTTCTTT. Translating it yields CASSSTEYTEAFF.

The rearrangement joins TRBV18 to TRBJ2-1, with D possibly being TRBD1 (6 bases). The CDR3 length is 14 residues. Trimming cost V 5 bases and J 5 bases, with 13 bases left between them. Germline V CDR1 and CDR2: KGHSH, LQKENI. CDR3 loop: CASSALRDNNEQFF. CDR3 DNA sequence: TGTGCCAGCTCAGCTCTCCGGGACAACAATGAGCAGTTCTTC. The whole variable domain, filled in from reference TRBV18 and TRBJ2-1, reads NAGVMQNPRHLVRRRGQEARLRCSPMKGHSHVYWYRQLPEEGLKFMVYLQKENIIDESGMPKERFSAEFPKEGPSILRIQQVVRGDSAAYFCASSALRDNNEQFFGPGTRLTVL.

V and J are TRBV5-1 and TRBJ1-1, with D possibly being TRBD1 (6 bases). This CDR3 contains 14 residues. V was shortened by 0 bases and J by 7 bases, with 13 bases between the two germline ends. Germline CDR1 and CDR2: SGHRS and YFSETQ. CDR3 protein: CASSLASGQLEAFF. The CDR3 DNA sequence: TGCGCCAGCAGCTTGGCCTCCGGACAGCTTGAAGCTTTCTTT.

The genes are TRBV5-6 and TRBJ1-4; D is perhaps TRBD1 (6 bases). Trimming left V 4 bases short and J 5 bases short, with 12 bases between. The CDR3 has 14 residues. CDR1 SGHDT and CDR2 YYEEEE come from the germline V gene. CDR3 in DNA: TGTGCCAGCAGCCTCGACAGGCTGAATGAAAAACTGTTTTTT. Protein sequence: CASSLDRLNEKLFF.

This rearrangement joins TRBV9 to TRBJ2-5; D unclear. Trimming left V 7 bases short and J 5 bases short, with 15 bases between. The CDR3 has 13 residues. Germline assignment: CDR1 SGDLS and CDR2 YYNGEE. In DNA form, the CDR3 reads TGTGCCAGCTCACGCCAGATCCTGGAGACCCAGTACTTC. Protein sequence: CASSRQILETQYF.

The CDR3, as DNA: TGTGCCACCAAAACTAGCGGGGCTGAAGAGACCCAGTACTTC. This encodes CATKTSGAEETQYF. The V call is TRBV15, the J call TRBJ2-5; 10 bases line up with TRBD2. CDR1 LNHNV and CDR2 YYDKDF come from the germline V gene (reference sequence). The V segment lost 7 bases and the J segment 3 bases; nucleotides outside the gene matches: 5. The CDR3 runs 14 residues.

Regarding this clone: The same CDR3 can be traced to other DNA sequences in this sample. This sequence joins TRBV5-1 and TRBJ2-5; 10 positions match TRBD2. Trimming removed 3 bases from V and 3 bases from J; junction bases left unmatched: 5. The CDR3 loop spans 15 amino acids. The germline V gene encodes CDR1 SGHRS and CDR2 YFSETQ. The CDR3 loop reads CASSSGLAAKETQYF. CDR3 coding DNA: TGCGCCAGCAGCTCCGGACTAGCGGCTAAAGAGACCCAGTACTTC.